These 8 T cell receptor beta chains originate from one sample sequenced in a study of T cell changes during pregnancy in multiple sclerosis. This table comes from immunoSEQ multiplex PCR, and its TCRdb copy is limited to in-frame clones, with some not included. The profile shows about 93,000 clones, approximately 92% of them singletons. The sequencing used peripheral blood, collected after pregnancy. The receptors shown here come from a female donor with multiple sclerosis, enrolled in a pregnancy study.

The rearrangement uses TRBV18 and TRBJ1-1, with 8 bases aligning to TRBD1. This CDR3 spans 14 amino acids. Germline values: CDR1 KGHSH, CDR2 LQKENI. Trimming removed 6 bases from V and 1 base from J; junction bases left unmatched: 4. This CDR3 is CASSQGQENTEAFF. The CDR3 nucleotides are TGTGCCAGCTCCCAGGGACAGGAGAACACTGAAGCTTTCTTT. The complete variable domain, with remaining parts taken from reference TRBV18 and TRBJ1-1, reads NAGVMQNPRHLVRRRGQEARLRCSPMKGHSHVYWYRQLPEEGLKFMVYLQKENIIDESGMPKERFSAEFPKEGPSILRIQQVVRGDSAAYFCASSQGQENTEAFFGQGTRLTVV.

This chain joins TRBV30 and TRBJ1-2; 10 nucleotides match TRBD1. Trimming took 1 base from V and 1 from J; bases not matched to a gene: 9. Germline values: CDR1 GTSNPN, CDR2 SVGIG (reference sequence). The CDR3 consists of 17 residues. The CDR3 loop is CAWSDWTGGTHNYGYTF. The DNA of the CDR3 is TGTGCCTGGAGTGATTGGACAGGGGGTACCCATAACTATGGCTACACCTTC.

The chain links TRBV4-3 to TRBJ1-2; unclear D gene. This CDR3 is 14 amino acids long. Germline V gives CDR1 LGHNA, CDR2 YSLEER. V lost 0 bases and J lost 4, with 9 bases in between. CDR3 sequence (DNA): TGCGCCAGCAGCCAAGAAAAGTCCAGCTATGGCTACACCTTC. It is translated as CASSQEKSSYGYTF.

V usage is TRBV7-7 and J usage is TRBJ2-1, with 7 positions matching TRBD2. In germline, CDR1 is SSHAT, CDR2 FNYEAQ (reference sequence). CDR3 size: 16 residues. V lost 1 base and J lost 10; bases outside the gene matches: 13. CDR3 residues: CASSLGDLAYGGEQFF. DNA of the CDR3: TGTGCCAGCAGCTTAGGTGATCTAGCCTACGGGGGGGAGCAGTTCTTC.

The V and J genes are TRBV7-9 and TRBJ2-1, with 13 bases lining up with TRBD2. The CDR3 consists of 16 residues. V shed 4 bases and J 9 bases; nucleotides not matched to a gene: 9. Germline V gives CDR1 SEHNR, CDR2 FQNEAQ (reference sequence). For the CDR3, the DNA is TGTGCCAGCAGCTCCGGGACTAGCGGGACCGCGGGTGAGCAGTTCTTC. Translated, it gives CASSSGTSGTAGEQFF. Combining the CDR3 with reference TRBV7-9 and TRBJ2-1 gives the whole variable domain DTGVSQNPRHKITKRGQNVTFRCDPISEHNRLYWYRQTLGQGPEFLTYFQNEAQLEKSRLLSDRFSAERPKGSFSTLEIQRTEQGDSAMYLCASSSGTSGTAGEQFFGPGTRLTVL.

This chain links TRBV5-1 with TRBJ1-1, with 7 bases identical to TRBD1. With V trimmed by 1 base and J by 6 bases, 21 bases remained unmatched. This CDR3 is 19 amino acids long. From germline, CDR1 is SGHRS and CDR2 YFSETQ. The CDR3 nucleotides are TGCGCCAGCAGCTTGAGGGGGCGGCCAGAATCTCGTAAGGTATCTGAAGCTTTCTTT. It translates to CASSLRGRPESRKVSEAFF.

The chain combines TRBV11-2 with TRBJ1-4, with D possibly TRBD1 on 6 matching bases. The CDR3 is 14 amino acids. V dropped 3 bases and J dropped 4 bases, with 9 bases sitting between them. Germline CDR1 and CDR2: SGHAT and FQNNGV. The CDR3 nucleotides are TGTGCCAGCAGCTTCGACAGGTTTAATGAAAAACTGTTTTTT. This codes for CASSFDRFNEKLFF.

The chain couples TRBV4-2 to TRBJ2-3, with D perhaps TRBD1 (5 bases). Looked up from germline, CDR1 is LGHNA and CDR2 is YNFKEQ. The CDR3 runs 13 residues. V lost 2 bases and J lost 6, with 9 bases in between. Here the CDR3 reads CASSQPDKDTQYF. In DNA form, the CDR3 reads TGTGCCAGCAGCCAACCGGACAAGGATACGCAGTATTTT.